This is a list of T cell receptor beta chains from one sample in a study of T cells after yellow fever vaccination. MiXCR, applied by TCRdb to the 5' RACE reads, yields one record per CDR3 protein. The sample holds a few hundred thousand distinct CDR3 sequences; roughly 4.3% are singletons and the top ten take 24%. This specimen was PBMCs, taken 5 days after the yellow fever booster vaccination. These receptors all stem from a man younger than 30 who received the YFV17D yellow fever vaccine. Each CDR3 is given with its conserved first and last residue. D genes are given only for firm matches. Only some rows state a clone size, as once, few, many or a class for expanded clones.

TRBV18	many	TRBJ2-1	-	TGTGCCAGCTCACCCGGGTCGTACAATGAGCAGTTCTTC	CASSPGSYNEQFF
TRBV5-5	many	TRBJ1-2	-	TGTGCCAGCAGCGTGGGAGGAGGGTTGGACTATGGCTACACCTTC	CASSVGGGLDYGYTF
TRBV4-1	few	TRBJ2-3	TRBD2	TGCGCCAGCAGCCAAGCCCCCCCAGAACTAGCAGCGGGGGTTAAGGATACGCAGTATTTT	CASSQAPPELAAGVKDTQYF
TRBV4-3	-	TRBJ2-1	-	TGCGCCAGCAGCCAAGATGTAGGTGCCGAGGAGCAGTTCTTC	CASSQDVGAEEQFF
TRBV7-2	-	TRBJ2-1	TRBD2	TGTGCCAGCAGCTTATTTGCGGGGGGTGACAATGAGCAGTTCTTC	CASSLFAGGDNEQFF
TRBV2	many	TRBJ2-1	-	TGTGCCAGCAGTGAAAAGGCGGGCTACAATGAGCAGTTCTTC	CASSEKAGYNEQFF
TRBV4-1	many	TRBJ2-3	TRBD2	TGCGCCAGCAGCCAGAGCGGGAACACGGCTTTAGGAGATACGCAGTATTTT	CASSQSGNTALGDTQYF
TRBV12-3/TRBV12-4	many	TRBJ1-1	-	TGTGCCAGCAGTTTAATCCGGGAGGGGGAAGCTTTCTTT	CASSLIREGEAFF
TRBV7-4	-	TRBJ1-6	TRBD1	TGTGCCAGCAGCCCATCAACAGGGGGCGGGAATTCACCCCTCCACTTT	CASSPSTGGGNSPLHF
TRBV5-6	-	TRBJ1-1	-	TGTGCCAGCAGCCTGGGGGGACCGCGCTACACTGAAGCTTTCTTT	CASSLGGPRYTEAFF
TRBV6-2/TRBV6-3	-	TRBJ2-7	-	TGTGCCAGTGGCGTAGGGGTATACGAGCAGTACTTC	CASGVGVYEQYF
TRBV5-4	-	TRBJ1-1	-	TGTGCCAGCAGCTTGGGGGCGGGGTGGAACACTGAAGCTTTCTTT	CASSLGAGWNTEAFF
TRBV7-9	few	TRBJ2-3	-	TGTGCCAGCAGCTTAGTTGGGTCGGGAGATACGCAGTATTTT	CASSLVGSGDTQYF
TRBV6-2/TRBV6-3	-	TRBJ1-2	-	TGTGCCAGCAGAGAACGGGCTCGCTATGGCTACACCTTC	CASRERARYGYTF